This T cell receptor (beta chain) originates from a study of T cell changes during pregnancy in multiple sclerosis. Germline assignment: CDR1 ENHRY and CDR2 SYGVKD. The CDR3 spans 14 residues. Trimming took 11 bases from V and 3 from J, leaving 19 bases between them. TCRdb keeps only in-frame clones here, not all; method: immunoSEQ multiplex PCR. This table has tens of thousands of clones, 91% appearing once. The source material was peripheral blood, sampled after pregnancy. The rearrangement uses TRBV10-3 and TRBJ2-5, with D perhaps TRBD1 (5 bases). This TCR was sampled from a female donor in good health, enrolled as a control in a pregnancy study. CDR3 nucleotides: TGTGCCGCCTCAGACAGCAAACGAGAAGAGACCCAGTACTTC. Protein product: CAASDSKREETQYF.